This TCR beta chain was found in a study of tumor and adjacent non-tumor tissue in lung cancer. As regards this clonotype: The junction departs from germline at one end; a sequencing error may be responsible.

This CDR3 is 12 amino acids long. The germline CDR1 and CDR2 sequences are SQVTM and ANQGSEA. TCRbeta libraries were built with three rounds of nested PCR, modified from ARM-PCR. TCRdb re-called the multiplex PCR reads with MiXCR, one entry per CDR3 protein. This sample carries roughly 65,000 distinct CDR3 sequences, 60% of them seen once, and the ten largest clones take 20% to 25%. No cell sorting was done before RNA was extracted from the tissue. This clonotype was obtained from a man aged 50 to 60 with non-small cell lung cancer. The chain recombines TRBV29-1 with TRBJ2-7; D is possibly TRBD2 (5 bases). The sample was lung tumor tissue. Here the CDR3 reads CNARGSAYELYF. The CDR3 DNA is TGCAACGCTCGAGGGAGTGCCTACGAGCTGTACTTC.